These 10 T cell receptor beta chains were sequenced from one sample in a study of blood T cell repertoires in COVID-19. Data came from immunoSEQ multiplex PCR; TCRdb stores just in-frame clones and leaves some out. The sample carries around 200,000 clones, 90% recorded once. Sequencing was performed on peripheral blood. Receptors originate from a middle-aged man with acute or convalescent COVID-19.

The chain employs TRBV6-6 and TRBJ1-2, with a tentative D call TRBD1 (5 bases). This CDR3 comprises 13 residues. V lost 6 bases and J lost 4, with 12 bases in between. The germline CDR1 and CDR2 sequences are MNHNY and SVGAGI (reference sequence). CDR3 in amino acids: CASRSGYSYGYTF. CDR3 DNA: TGTGCCAGCAGATCAGGGTACAGCTATGGCTACACCTTC.

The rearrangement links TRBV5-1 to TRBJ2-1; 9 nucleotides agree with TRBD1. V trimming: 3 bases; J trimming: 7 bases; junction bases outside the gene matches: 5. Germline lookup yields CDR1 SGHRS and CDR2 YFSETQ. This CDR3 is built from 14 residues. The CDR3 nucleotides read TGCGCCAGCAGCTACCGACAGGGGGTAAATGAGCAGTTCTTC. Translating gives CASSYRQGVNEQFF.

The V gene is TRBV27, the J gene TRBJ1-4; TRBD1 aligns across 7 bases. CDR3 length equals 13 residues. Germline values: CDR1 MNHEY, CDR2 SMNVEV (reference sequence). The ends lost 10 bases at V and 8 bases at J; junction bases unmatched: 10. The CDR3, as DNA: TGTGCCACCACCCGGACAGGAGGGGAAAAACTGTTTTTT. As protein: CATTRTGGEKLFF.

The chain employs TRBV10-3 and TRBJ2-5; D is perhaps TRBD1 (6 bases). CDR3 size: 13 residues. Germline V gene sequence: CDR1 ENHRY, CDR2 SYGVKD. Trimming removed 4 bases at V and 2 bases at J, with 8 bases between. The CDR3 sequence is CAISGQEQETQYF. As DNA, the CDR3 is TGTGCCATCAGTGGACAGGAGCAAGAGACCCAGTACTTC.

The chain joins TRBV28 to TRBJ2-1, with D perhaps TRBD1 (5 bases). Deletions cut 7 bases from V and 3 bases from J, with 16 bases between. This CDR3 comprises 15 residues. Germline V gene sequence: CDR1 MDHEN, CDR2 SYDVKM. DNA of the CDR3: TGTGCCAGCATCCCAAAGGGGATCGTCTACAATGAGCAGTTCTTC. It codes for CASIPKGIVYNEQFF.

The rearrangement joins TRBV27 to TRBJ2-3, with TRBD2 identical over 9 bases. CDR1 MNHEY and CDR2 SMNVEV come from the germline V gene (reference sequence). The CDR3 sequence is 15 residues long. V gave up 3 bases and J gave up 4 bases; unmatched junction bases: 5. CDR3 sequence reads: CASSLLAGDPDTQYF. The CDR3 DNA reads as TGTGCCAGCAGTTTGTTAGCGGGAGACCCAGATACGCAGTATTTT.

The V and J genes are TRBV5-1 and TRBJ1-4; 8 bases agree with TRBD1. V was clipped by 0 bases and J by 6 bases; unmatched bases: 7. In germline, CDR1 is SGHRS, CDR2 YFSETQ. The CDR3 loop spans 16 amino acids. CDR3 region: CASSLARTGLDEKLFF. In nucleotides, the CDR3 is TGCGCCAGCAGCTTGGCAAGGACAGGGCTGGATGAAAAACTGTTTTTT.

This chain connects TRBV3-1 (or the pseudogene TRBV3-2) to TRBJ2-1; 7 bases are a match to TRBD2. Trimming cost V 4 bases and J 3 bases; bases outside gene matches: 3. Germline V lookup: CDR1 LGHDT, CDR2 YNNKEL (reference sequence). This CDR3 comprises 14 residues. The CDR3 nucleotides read TGTGCCAGCAGCCGGGGACTATTCTACAATGAGCAGTTCTTC. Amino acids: CASSRGLFYNEQFF.

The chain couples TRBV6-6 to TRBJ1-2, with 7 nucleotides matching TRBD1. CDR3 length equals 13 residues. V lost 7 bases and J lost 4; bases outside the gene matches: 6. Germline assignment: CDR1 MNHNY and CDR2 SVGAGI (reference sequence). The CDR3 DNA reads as TGTGCCAGCAAAGAAGGGGGCGGCTATGGCTACACCTTC. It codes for CASKEGGGYGYTF.

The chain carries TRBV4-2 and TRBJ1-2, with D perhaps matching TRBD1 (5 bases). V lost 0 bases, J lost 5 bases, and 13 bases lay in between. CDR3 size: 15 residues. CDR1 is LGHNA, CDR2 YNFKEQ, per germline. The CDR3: CASSQDPRDMYGYTF. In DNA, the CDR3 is TGTGCCAGCAGCCAAGACCCCAGGGATATGTATGGCTACACCTTC.